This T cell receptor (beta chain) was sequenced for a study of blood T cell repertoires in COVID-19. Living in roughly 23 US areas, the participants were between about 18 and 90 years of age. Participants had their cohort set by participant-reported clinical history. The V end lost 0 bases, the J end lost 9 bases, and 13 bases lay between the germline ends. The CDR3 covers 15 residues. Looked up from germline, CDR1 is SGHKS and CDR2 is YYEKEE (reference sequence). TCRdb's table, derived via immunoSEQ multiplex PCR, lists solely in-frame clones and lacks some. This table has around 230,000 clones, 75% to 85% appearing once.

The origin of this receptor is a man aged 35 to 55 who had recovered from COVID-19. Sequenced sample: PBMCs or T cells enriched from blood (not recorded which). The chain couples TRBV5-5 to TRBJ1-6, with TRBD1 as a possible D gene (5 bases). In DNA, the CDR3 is TGTGCCAGCAGCTTGGCAGCAGGGTTAGGTTCACCCCTCCACTTT. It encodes CASSLAAGLGSPLHF.